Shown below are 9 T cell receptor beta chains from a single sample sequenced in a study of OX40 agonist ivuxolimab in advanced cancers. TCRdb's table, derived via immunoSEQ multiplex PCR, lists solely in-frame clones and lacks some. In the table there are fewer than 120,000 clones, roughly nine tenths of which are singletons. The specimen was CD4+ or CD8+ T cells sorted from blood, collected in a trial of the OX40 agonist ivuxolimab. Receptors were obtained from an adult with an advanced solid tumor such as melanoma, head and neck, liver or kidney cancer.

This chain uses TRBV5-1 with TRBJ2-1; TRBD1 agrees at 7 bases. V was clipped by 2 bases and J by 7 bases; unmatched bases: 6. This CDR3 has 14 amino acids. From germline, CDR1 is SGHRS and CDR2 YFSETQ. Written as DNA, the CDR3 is TGCGCCAGCAGCTTTGACAGGGATGTAAATGAGCAGTTCTTC. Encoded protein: CASSFDRDVNEQFF.

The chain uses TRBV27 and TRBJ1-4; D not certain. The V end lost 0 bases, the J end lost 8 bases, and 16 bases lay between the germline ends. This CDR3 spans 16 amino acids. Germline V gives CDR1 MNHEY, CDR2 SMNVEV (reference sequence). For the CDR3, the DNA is TGTGCCAGCAGTTTATCATCGGGGTCGGGTAGAGAAAAACTGTTTTTT. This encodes CASSLSSGSGREKLFF.

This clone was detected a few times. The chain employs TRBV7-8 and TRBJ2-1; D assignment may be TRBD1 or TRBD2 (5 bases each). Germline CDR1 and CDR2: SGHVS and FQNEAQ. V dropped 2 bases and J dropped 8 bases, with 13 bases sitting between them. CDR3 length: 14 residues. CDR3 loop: CASSLLGTRHEQFF. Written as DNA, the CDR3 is TGTGCCAGCAGCTTATTGGGGACGCGCCATGAGCAGTTCTTC.

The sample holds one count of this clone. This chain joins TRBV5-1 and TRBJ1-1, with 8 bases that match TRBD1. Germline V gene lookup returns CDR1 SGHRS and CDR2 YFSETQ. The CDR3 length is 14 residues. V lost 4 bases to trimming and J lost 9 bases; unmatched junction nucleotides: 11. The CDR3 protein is CASSTAGGDPQAFF. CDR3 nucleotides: TGCGCCAGCAGCACAGCAGGGGGCGATCCCCAAGCTTTCTTT. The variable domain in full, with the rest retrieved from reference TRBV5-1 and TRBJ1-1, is KAGVTQTPRYLIKTRGQQVTLSCSPISGHRSVSWYQQTPGQGLQFLFEYFSETQRNKGNFPGRFSGRQFSNSRSEMNVSTLELGDSALYLCASSTAGGDPQAFFGQGTRLTVV.

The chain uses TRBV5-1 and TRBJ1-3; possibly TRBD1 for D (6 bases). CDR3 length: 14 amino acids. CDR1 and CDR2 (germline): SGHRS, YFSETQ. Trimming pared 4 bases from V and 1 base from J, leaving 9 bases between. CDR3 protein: CASSRDISGNTIYF. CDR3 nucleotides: TGCGCCAGCAGCCGGGACATTTCTGGAAACACCATATATTTT.

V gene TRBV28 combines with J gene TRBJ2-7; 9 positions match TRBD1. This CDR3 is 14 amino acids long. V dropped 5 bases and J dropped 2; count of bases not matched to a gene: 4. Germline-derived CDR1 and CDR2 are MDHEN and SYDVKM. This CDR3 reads CASSEQGAAYEQYF. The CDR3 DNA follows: TGTGCCAGCAGTGAACAGGGGGCGGCCTACGAGCAGTACTTC.

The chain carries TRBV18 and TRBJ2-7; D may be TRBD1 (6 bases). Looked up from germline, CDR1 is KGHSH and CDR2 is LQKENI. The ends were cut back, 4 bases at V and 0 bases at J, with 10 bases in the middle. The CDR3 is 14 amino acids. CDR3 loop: CASSLRDTSYEQYF. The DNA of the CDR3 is TGTGCCAGCTCACTAAGGGACACCTCCTACGAGCAGTACTTC.

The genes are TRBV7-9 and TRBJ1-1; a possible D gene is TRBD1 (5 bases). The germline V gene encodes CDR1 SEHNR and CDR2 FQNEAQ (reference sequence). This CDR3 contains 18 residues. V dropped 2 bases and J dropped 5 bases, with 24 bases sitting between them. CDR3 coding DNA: TGTGCCAGCAGCTTAAGGGAGTCAGGGAAGGTTCCGGATACTGAAGCTTTCTTT. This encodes CASSLRESGKVPDTEAFF. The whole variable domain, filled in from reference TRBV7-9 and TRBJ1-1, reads DTGVSQNPRHKITKRGQNVTFRCDPISEHNRLYWYRQTLGQGPEFLTYFQNEAQLEKSRLLSDRFSAERPKGSFSTLEIQRTEQGDSAMYLCASSLRESGKVPDTEAFFGQGTRLTVV.

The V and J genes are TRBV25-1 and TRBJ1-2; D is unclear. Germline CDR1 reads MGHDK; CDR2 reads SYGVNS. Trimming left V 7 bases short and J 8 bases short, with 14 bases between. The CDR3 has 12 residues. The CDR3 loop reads CASNSDYQGYTF. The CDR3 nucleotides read TGTGCCAGCAATTCGGACTATCAGGGCTACACCTTC.